The 9 T cell receptor beta chains below were found in one sample sequenced in a study of T-cell reconstitution after alpha-beta-depleted transplantation in children. Unique molecular identifiers were incorporated during preparation of the TCRbeta library. Each CDR3 protein gets one entry after TCRdb re-called the PCR reads with MiXCR. The repertoire holds hundreds of thousands of distinct CDR3 sequences, over 9.5% seen once, with about 8% in the top ten. Specimen: PBMCs, collected before TCRalphabeta/CD19-depleted stem cell transplant. Receptors were obtained from a boy under two years old with acute myeloid leukemia, due to receive a stem cell transplant.

This clonotype was picked up many times. V is TRBV7-9 and J is TRBJ1-2, with D unclear. The CDR3 has 11 amino acids. The V end was cut by 1 base, the J end by 7 bases, with 4 bases between. From germline, CDR1 is SEHNR and CDR2 FQNEAQ (reference sequence). CDR3 bases: TGTGCCAGCAGCTTAGAGGTTGGCTACACCTTC. It codes for CASSLEVGYTF.

V and J are TRBV6-5 and TRBJ2-7, with 8 bases identical to TRBD2. Germline CDR1 reads MNHEY; CDR2 reads SVGAGI. After removal of 11 bases from V and 3 bases from J, the junction contained 12 bases not matched to a gene. This CDR3 is built from 14 residues. CDR3 sequence reads: CAGRYTGTSYEQYF. The CDR3 DNA follows: TGTGCCGGACGATATACCGGGACTAGCTACGAGCAGTACTTC.

The chain's CDR3 is CASSQDDGTAYNEQFF. Here the CDR3 DNA reads TGTGCCAGCAGCCAAGATGACGGGACAGCTTACAATGAGCAGTTCTTC. The chain couples TRBV14 to TRBJ2-1; TRBD1 agrees at 7 bases. The CDR3 runs 16 residues. The germline V gene has CDR1 SGHDN and CDR2 FVKESK. The trim removed 0 bases at V and 4 bases at J, leaving 6 bases unmatched.

As for this clonotype: One junction end disagrees with the germline gene, perhaps due to a read error. The V call is TRBV7-2, the J call TRBJ1-2, with 7 bases aligning to TRBD1. This CDR3 contains 14 residues. Germline assignment: CDR1 SGHTA and CDR2 FQGNSA. CDR3 in amino acids: CAISLLGTAYGYTF. For the CDR3, the DNA is TGTGCCATCAGCTTATTAGGGACAGCCTATGGCTACACCTTC.

This clonotype has at least ten counts. The chain combines TRBV4-2 with TRBJ2-7; a weak D match, TRBD1 (6 bases). The germline V and J ends were trimmed by 5 bases and 11 bases, with 19 bases remaining between them. Germline V gene data show CDR1 as LGHNA and CDR2 as YNFKEQ. The CDR3 has 13 residues. This chain's CDR3 is CASSSPTGLDKYF. The CDR3 coding sequence is TGTGCCAGCAGCAGCCCGACAGGCCTCGATAAGTACTTC.

This clonotype was counted ten times or more. The gene calls are TRBV5-1 and TRBJ2-7, with TRBD2 matching 10 bases. Germline trimming cut 4 bases from V and 3 bases from J; bases unmatched to any gene: 7. Germline V gene data show CDR1 as SGHRS and CDR2 as YFSETQ. This CDR3 comprises 15 residues. The CDR3 bases are TGCGCCAGCAGCCCGGGACTAGCGAGAGTCTACGAGCAGTACTTC. Translation gives CASSPGLARVYEQYF.

This clonotype was seen repeatedly, ten times or more. This CDR3 is CASSLGLVIRQFF. Here the CDR3 DNA reads TGTGCCAGCAGTTTGGGACTAGTGATCCGGCAGTTCTTC. The rearrangement uses TRBV12-3 or TRBV12-4 and TRBJ2-1; 8 bases agree with TRBD2. The CDR3 contains 13 residues. V shed 3 bases and J 12 bases; nucleotides not matched to a gene: 7.

This chain connects TRBV28 to TRBJ1-4, with TRBD1 matching 8 bases. The V gene end was trimmed by 4 bases and the J gene end by 5 bases; junction bases not matched to a gene: 6. This CDR3 has 15 amino acids. Per germline, CDR1 MDHEN and CDR2 SYDVKM. The CDR3 reads CASSSYRGTNEKLFF. CDR3 nucleotides: TGTGCCAGCAGTTCCTACAGGGGGACAAATGAAAAACTGTTTTTT. The full variable domain, with the rest looked up from reference TRBV28 and TRBJ1-4, is DVKVTQSSRYLVKRTGEKVFLECVQDMDHENMFWYRQDPGLGLRLIYFSYDVKMKEKGDIPEGYSVSREKKERFSLILESASTNQTSMYLCASSSYRGTNEKLFFGSGTQLSVL.

This clonotype has a count of ten or more. The CDR3 bases are TGTGCCAGCAGTTACACTAGCGGGAGGGCCAATGAGCAGTTCTTC. Encoded protein: CASSYTSGRANEQFF. V is TRBV6-2 or TRBV6-3 and J is TRBJ2-1; 13 nucleotides line up with TRBD2. The CDR3 covers 15 residues. Germline lookup yields CDR1 MNHEY and CDR2 SVGEGT. Germline trimming cut 2 bases from V and 6 bases from J; bases unmatched to any gene: 1.